This T cell receptor beta chain emerged from a study of T cell clonotyping in hematopoietic cell transplantation. Study observations and caveats: At the given depth, recipient repertoires were over 97% de novo clonotypes. After transplant, recipient diversity fell while pathologically expanded clonotypes grew through day 180. Cells were unsorted, so CD4 and CD8 contributions were not separated.

Clones were sequenced by immunoSEQ multiplex PCR, and TCRdb holds only the in-frame ones, with some missing. Of approximately 20,000 clones listed, roughly 84% are singletons. Germline V gene data show CDR1 as SGHRS and CDR2 as YFSETQ. CDR3 length: 13 amino acids. Details on this clone: Its antigen remains unidentified.

Sequencing was performed on peripheral blood mononuclear cells. The sequence came from a man aged 60 to 69 in good health. Some clones in this sample may be carry-over from other donors' samples. V usage is TRBV5-1 and J usage is TRBJ2-5; 11 bases agree with TRBD1. Gene TRBJ2-7 matches the end of the DNA better, so the J call may be wrong. The CDR3 sequence: CASGQGATYEQYF. CDR3 DNA: TGCGCCAGCGGACAGGGGGCGACCTACGAGCAGTACTTC.